Listed here is a single T cell receptor (beta chain). Its antigen is not yet known. Base qualities are not recorded, but no much larger clone differs from it by a single base. The sample originates from a study of blood T cell repertoires in COVID-19 (TCRdb year 2020). A note on the overall study: The collaborator samples originated in the United States, Italy and Spain and spanned the acute and convalescent phases of COVID-19. The prospective study material was composed of cDNA or gDNA derived from T cells, B-cell-depleted T cells, or PBMCs. The dataset comprised deeply sampled blood TCRbeta repertoires from subjects exposed to, actively infected with, or recovered from COVID-19. The repertoires were released in a freely available public database intended as a resource for research on the immune response to SARS-CoV-2. The samples were drawn from the first 160 participants of the ongoing ImmuneRACE study and from roughly 1,300 subjects provided by 6 global collaborators. Sample metadata almost always included a de-identified subject ID, COVID-19 status, age in years and sex. Where available, HLA class I and class II types were taken from metadata supplied by the sample provider and were not determined by assay-based typing. Results and caveats for the whole study, not just this receptor: The quantity of clinical and demographic metadata differed by source and by participant and was supplied without curation.

The junction shows trimming of 4 bases on V and 2 bases on J, plus 12 bases between the germline ends. Via the germline V gene (reference sequence), CDR1 is SEHNR and CDR2 FQNEAQ. The CDR3 numbers 15 residues from cysteine through phenylalanine. Kept here is only the CDR3 DNA, which spans 45 bases and is read in frame from base 1. The immunoSEQ Assay, a bias-controlled multiplex PCR, was used to amplify TCRbeta CDR3 regions from genomic DNA. The study's own analysis went as follows. Within the assay, amplification of reference gene primers was used to estimate how many nucleated cells each sample contained. Sequence reads were collapsed and filtered to measure the absolute abundance of every unique TCRbeta CDR3 rearrangement. For each sample, productive Simpson clonality was calculated by taking the square root of Simpson's diversity index across productive rearrangements. The table was pulled from immuneACCESS by TCRdb, which kept in-frame rearrangements only. Such tables lose some clones; where checked, under half of the loss comes from unresolved V genes, and the rest has no known cause. V, J and clone size derive from that table, while D and trimming were established from the DNA sequence. In all, the sample holds a few hundred thousand clones, and over 75% of those were seen once. The top ten hold 1.5% to 2% of the sample.

Enrolling through a virtual design, the prospective study's participants ranged in age from roughly 18 to 90 years and lived across roughly 24 United States geographic areas. In the prospective study, cohorts were assigned on the basis of participant-reported clinical history obtained from a screening survey and a study questionnaire. ImmuneRACE Cohort 3 recovered participants were defined by two consecutive negative NP/OP PCR tests, healthcare professional clearance, or symptom resolution. Each participant in the prospective study had whole blood, serum and a nasopharyngeal or oropharyngeal swab collected by mobile phlebotomists. Prospective study participants could optionally give additional blood draws and questionnaires over an approximately two-month period. Prospective study blood samples were shipped either frozen or at room temperature before DNA extraction.

Sequencing input: PBMCs or T cells enriched from blood (not recorded which). The receptor was derived from a woman in her thirties or forties who had recovered from COVID-19. The sequence links TRBV7-9 to TRBJ2-1, with TRBD1 as a weak D call on 6 bases. The DNA is TGTGCCAGCAGCTCCCCCGGGACACCCTACAATGAGCAGTTCTTC. Translated, it reads CASSSPGTPYNEQFF.